The clone carrying this TCR beta chain was counted a few times. The data were taken from a study of blood T cell repertoires in COVID-19. Background on the study: Spain, Italy and the United States supplied samples that represented acute and convalescent COVID-19. From T cells, B-cell-depleted T cells, or PBMCs came the material, which was cDNA or gDNA.

The authors' processing: The assay estimated nucleated cells by amplifying reference gene primers. Data came from immunoSEQ multiplex PCR; TCRdb stores just in-frame clones and leaves some out. V, J and clone size are those of that table, while D and trimming were read from the DNA. The table lists approximately 410,000 clones, 86% of them singletons. Germline V CDR1 and CDR2: WNHNN, SYGVQD (reference sequence). Trimming left V 2 bases short and J 3 bases short, with 11 bases between. The CDR3 loop spans 14 amino acids. This clonotype was sampled from a woman aged 30 to 39 with active or convalescent COVID-19. The sample comprised peripheral blood. The chain combines TRBV10-1 with TRBJ2-7; a weak D match, TRBD2 (6 bases). The CDR3, as DNA: TGCGCCAGCAGTGAGGGGGGGTCCCTCTACGAGCAGTACTTC. It is translated as CASSEGGSLYEQYF.